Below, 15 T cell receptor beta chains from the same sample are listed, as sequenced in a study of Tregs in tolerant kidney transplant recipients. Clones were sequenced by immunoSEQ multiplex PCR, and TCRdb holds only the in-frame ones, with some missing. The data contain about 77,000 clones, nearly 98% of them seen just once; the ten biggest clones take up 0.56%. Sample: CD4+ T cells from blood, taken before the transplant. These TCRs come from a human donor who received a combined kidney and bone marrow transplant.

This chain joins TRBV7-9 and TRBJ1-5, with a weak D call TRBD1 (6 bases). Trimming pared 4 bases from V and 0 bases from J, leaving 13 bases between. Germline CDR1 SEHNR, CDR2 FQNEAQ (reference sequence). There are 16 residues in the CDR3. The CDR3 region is CASSSGTSVSNQPQHF. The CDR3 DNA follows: TGTGCCAGCAGCTCCGGGACATCGGTTAGCAATCAGCCCCAGCATTTT. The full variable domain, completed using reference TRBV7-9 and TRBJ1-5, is DTGVSQNPRHKITKRGQNVTFRCDPISEHNRLYWYRQTLGQGPEFLTYFQNEAQLEKSRLLSDRFSAERPKGSFSTLEIQRTEQGDSAMYLCASSSGTSVSNQPQHFGDGTRLSIL.

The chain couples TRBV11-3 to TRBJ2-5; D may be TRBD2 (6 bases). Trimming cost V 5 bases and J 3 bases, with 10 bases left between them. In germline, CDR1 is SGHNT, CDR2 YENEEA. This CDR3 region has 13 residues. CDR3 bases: TGTGCCAGCAGCGTGACTAGTAAAGAGACCCAGTACTTC. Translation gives CASSVTSKETQYF.

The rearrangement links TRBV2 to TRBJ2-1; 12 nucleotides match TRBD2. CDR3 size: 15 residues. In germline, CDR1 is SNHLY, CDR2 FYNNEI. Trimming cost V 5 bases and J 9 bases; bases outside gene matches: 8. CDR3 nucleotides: TGTGCCAGCAGTATTGGACTAGCGGGATTTAGTGAGCAGTTCTTC. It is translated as CASSIGLAGFSEQFF.

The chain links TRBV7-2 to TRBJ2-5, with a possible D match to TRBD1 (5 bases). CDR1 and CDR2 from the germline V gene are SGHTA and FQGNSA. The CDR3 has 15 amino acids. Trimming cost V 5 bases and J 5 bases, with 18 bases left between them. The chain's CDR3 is CASSRPGAARETQYF. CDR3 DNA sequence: TGTGCCAGCAGCCGACCTGGGGCGGCCCGTGAGACCCAGTACTTC.

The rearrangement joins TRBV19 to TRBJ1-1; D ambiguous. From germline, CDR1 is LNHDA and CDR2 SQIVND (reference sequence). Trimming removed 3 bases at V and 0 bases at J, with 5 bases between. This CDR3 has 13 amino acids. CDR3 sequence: CASSMALNTEAFF. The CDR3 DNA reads TGTGCCAGTAGTATGGCCCTGAACACTGAAGCTTTCTTT.

This CDR3 is CASSIVTGRIPGPSYNEQFF. DNA for the CDR3: TGTGCCAGTAGTATAGTTACCGGGAGGATACCAGGACCCTCCTACAATGAGCAGTTCTTC. V gene TRBV19 combines with J gene TRBJ2-1; 7 bases fit TRBD2. Germline V lookup: CDR1 LNHDA, CDR2 SQIVND (reference sequence). Unmatched junction bases numbered 15, after V lost 1 base and J lost 0 bases. The length of the CDR3 is 20 residues.

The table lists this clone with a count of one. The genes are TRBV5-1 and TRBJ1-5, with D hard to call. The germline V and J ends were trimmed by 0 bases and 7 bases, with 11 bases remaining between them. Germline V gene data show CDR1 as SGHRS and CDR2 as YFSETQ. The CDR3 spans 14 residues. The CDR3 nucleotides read TGCGCCAGCAGCTTGGGAGGCGGCGGGCAGCCCCAGCATTTT. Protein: CASSLGGGGQPQHF.

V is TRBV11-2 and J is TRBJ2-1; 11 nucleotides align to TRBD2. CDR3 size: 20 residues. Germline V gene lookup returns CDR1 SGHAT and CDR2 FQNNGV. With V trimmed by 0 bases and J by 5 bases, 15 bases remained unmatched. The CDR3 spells CASSLEGGVAGGRGDNEQFF. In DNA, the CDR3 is TGTGCCAGCAGCTTAGAGGGAGGAGTAGCGGGGGGGCGGGGCGACAATGAGCAGTTCTTC.

The CDR3 coding sequence is TGTGCCAGCAGCTTATTTCGGGGGGGCTCTGGGGCCAACGTCCTGACTTTC. This translates into CASSLFRGGSGANVLTF. This chain uses TRBV7-2 with TRBJ2-6; 8 positions match TRBD2. The CDR3 loop spans 17 amino acids. Germline V gives CDR1 SGHTA, CDR2 FQGNSA. J lost 0 bases, V lost 2 bases, and 3 bases had no gene match.

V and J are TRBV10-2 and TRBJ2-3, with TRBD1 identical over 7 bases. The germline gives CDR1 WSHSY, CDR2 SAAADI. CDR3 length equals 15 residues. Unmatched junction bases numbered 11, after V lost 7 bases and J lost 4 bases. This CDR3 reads CASTSRGGSADTQYF. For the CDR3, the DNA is TGCGCCAGCACCTCACGAGGGGGCAGCGCAGATACGCAGTATTTT.

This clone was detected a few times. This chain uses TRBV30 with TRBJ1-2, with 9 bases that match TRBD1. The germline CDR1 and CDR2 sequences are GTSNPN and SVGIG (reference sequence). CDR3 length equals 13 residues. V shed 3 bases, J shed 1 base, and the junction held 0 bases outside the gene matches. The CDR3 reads CAWRDRGNYGYTF. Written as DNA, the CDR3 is TGTGCCTGGAGGGACAGGGGTAACTATGGCTACACCTTC.

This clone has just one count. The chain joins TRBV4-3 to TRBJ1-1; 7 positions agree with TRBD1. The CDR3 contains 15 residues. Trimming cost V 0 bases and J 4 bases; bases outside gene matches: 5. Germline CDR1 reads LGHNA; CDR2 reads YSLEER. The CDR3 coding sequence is TGCGCCAGCAGCCAAGAGGGGACAGACCCCACTGAAGCTTTCTTT. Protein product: CASSQEGTDPTEAFF.

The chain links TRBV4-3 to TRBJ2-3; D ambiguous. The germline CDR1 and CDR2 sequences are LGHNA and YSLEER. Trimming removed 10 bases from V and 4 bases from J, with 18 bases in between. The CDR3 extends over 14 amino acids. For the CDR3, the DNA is TGCGCCACCAAAATGGTTGTCGGTGCAGATACGCAGTATTTT. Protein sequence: CATKMVVGADTQYF.

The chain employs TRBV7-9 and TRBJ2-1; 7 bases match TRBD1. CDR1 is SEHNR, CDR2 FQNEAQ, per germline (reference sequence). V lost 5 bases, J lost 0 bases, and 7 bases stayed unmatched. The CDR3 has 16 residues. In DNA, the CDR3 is TGTGCCAGCAGCCTAGGGACAGTGAGCTCCTACAATGAGCAGTTCTTC. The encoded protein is CASSLGTVSSYNEQFF.

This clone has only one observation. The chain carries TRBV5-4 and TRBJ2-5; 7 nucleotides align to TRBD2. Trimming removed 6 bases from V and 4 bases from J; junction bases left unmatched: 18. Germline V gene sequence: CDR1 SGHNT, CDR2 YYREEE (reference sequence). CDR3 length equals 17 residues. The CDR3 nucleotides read TGTGCCAGCACTATAAAAGGTGGCGGGGGACTACTAGAGACCCAGTACTTC. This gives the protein CASTIKGGGGLLETQYF. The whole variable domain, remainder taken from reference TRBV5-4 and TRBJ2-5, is ETGVTQSPTHLIKTRGQQVTLRCSSQSGHNTVSWYQQALGQGPQFIFQYYREEENGRGNFPPRFSGLQFPNYSSELNVNALELDDSALYLCASTIKGGGGLLETQYFGPGTRLLVL.